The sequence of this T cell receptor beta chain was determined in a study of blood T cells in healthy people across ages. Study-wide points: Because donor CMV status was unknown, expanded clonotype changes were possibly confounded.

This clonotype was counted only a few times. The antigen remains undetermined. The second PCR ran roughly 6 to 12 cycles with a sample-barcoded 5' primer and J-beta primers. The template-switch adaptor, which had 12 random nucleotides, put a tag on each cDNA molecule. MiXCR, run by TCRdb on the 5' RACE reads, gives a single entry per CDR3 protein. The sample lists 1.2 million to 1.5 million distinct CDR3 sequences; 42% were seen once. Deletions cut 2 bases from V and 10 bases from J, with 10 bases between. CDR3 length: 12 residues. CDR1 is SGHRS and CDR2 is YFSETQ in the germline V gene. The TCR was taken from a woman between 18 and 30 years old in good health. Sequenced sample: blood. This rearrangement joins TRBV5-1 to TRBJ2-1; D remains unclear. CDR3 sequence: CASSFDRHEQFF. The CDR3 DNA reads TGCGCCAGCAGCTTCGACCGACACGAGCAGTTCTTC.